This is a list of T cell receptor beta chains from one sample in a study of long-term antiretroviral therapy in people with HIV. TCRdb's table, derived via immunoSEQ multiplex PCR, lists solely in-frame clones and lacks some. The sample yields tens of thousands of clones, roughly 80% seen once. The specimen was unsorted PBMCs, collected 1.5 years after starting antiretroviral therapy. The receptors here all came from a man younger than 35 with HIV. Both conserved end residues are part of each CDR3. The D gene is left open where the match is weak. Not every row has a clone size; where given, it reads once, few, many or a size class.

J gene,D gene,V gene,clone size,CDR3 protein,CDR3 DNA
TRBJ1-1,-,TRBV5-1,-,CASSPSGGQGRTEAFF,TGCGCCAGCAGTCCATCTGGGGGGCAGGGAAGGACTGAAGCTTTCTTT
TRBJ2-6,-,TRBV11-2,-,CASSTPGGSGANVLTF,TGTGCCAGCAGTACCCCCGGGGGCTCTGGGGCCAACGTCCTGACTTTC
TRBJ2-3,-,TRBV7-2,-,CASSFGDSTDTQYF,TGTGCCAGCAGCTTCGGGGATAGCACAGATACGCAGTATTTT
TRBJ2-1,-,TRBV6-6,-,CASSYSAREQFF,TGTGCCAGCAGTTACTCGGCGCGGGAGCAGTTCTTC
TRBJ2-1,-,TRBV6-6,medium-sized,CASSVLGGRDEQFF,TGTGCCAGCAGTGTCCTGGGGGGCAGGGATGAGCAGTTCTTC
TRBJ1-2,TRBD1,TRBV7-4,-,CASSLGGQGLGYTF,TGTGCCAGCAGCTTAGGTGGACAGGGGCTTGGCTACACCTTC
TRBJ2-7,TRBD2,TRBV7-2,-,CASSPGRVREQYF,TGTGCCAGCAGCCCAGGGAGGGTGAGGGAGCAGTACTTC
TRBJ2-7,-,TRBV15,-,CATSKGPYEQYF,TGTGCCACCAGTAAAGGGCCCTACGAGCAGTACTTC
TRBJ2-5,-,TRBV5-1,-,CASSWRDSLETQYF,TGCGCCAGCAGCTGGCGGGACTCTCTGGAGACCCAGTACTTC
TRBJ2-2,-,TRBV28,-,CASSPQTSSNTGELFF,TGTGCCAGCAGCCCCCAGACAAGTTCGAACACCGGGGAGCTGTTTTTT
TRBJ2-7,-,TRBV28,once,CASGFPYEQYF,TGTGCCAGCGGGTTCCCGTACGAGCAGTACTTC
TRBJ2-1,-,TRBV5-4,once,CASSLGPGNEQFF,TGTGCCAGCAGCTTGGGGCCGGGCAATGAGCAGTTCTTC
TRBJ1-3,-,TRBV5-1,-,CASSYGIPGNTIYF,TGCGCCAGCAGCTACGGGATTCCTGGAAACACCATATATTTT
TRBJ2-1,TRBD2,TRBV9,-,CASSFSLAGGVYNEQFF,TGTGCCAGCAGCTTTTCCCTAGCGGGAGGTGTGTACAATGAGCAGTTCTTC
TRBJ2-7,-,TRBV28,-,CASSPPQPSGPEQYF,TGTGCCAGCAGCCCCCCGCAGCCGTCTGGTCCCGAGCAGTACTTC
TRBJ2-7,TRBD1,TRBV6-7,-,CASSPTLRGRKWEQYF,TGTGCCAGCAGTCCTACTCTCAGGGGGCGCAAATGGGAGCAGTACTTC
TRBJ1-1,-,TRBV27,-,CASSWIEGTEAFF,TGTGCCAGCAGTTGGATTGAGGGGACTGAAGCTTTCTTT
TRBJ2-1,TRBD2,TRBV5-6,-,CASSSGGYNEQFF,TGTGCCAGCAGCTCGGGGGGCTACAATGAGCAGTTCTTC
TRBJ2-7,TRBD2,TRBV6-4,-,CASSERSGRISYEQYF,TGTGCCAGCAGTGAACGGAGCGGGAGGATTAGCTACGAGCAGTACTTC
TRBJ2-7,TRBD2,TRBV6-5,few,CASSYTPGGPPYEQYF,TGTGCCAGCAGTTACACTCCGGGAGGGCCCCCCTACGAGCAGTACTTC
TRBJ2-7,-,TRBV18,-,CASSPSQDSEQYF,TGTGCCAGCTCACCTTCCCAGGACAGCGAGCAGTACTTC
TRBJ1-2,-,TRBV5-4,-,CASSLASGFAGYTF,TGTGCCAGCAGCTTGGCCTCGGGGTTTGCTGGCTACACCTTC
TRBJ1-3,-,TRBV2,-,CASSGQTAGNTIYF,TGTGCCAGCAGTGGACAGACCGCTGGAAACACCATATATTTT
TRBJ1-5,-,TRBV19,few,CASSIDRRDQPQHF,TGTGCCAGTAGTATCGACAGGAGGGACCAGCCCCAGCATTTT
TRBJ2-7,-,TRBV27,-,CASSPHGGYEQYF,TGTGCCAGCAGTCCTCATGGGGGCTACGAGCAGTACTTC
TRBJ2-1,-,TRBV11-1,few,CASSPDHNEQFF,TGTGCCAGCAGCCCAGACCACAATGAGCAGTTCTTC
TRBJ2-7,-,TRBV19,once,CASSGRNYEQYF,TGTGCCAGTAGTGGCAGAAACTACGAGCAGTACTTC
TRBJ1-1,TRBD1,TRBV28,-,CAVHRGANTEAFF,TGTGCCGTACACAGGGGCGCAAACACTGAAGCTTTCTTT
TRBJ2-3,TRBD2,TRBV27,-,CASSLPPGLGGARHF,TGTGCCAGCAGTTTACCGCCGGGACTAGGGGGGGCGAGGCATTTT
TRBJ1-4,-,TRBV9,-,CASSVSATNEKLFF,TGTGCCAGCAGCGTAAGCGCAACTAATGAAAAACTGTTTTTT
TRBJ2-1,-,TRBV14,-,CASSQLASYNEQFF,TGTGCCAGCAGCCAACTAGCGTCCTACAATGAGCAGTTCTTC
TRBJ2-3,-,TRBV9,-,CASSTQGGSSTDTQYF,TGTGCCAGCAGTACCCAGGGCGGATCTAGCACAGATACGCAGTATTTT
TRBJ2-1,-,TRBV4-3,-,CASSQGGQNNEQFF,TGCGCCAGCAGCCAAGGGGGACAAAACAATGAGCAGTTCTTC
TRBJ2-1,-,TRBV5-8,-,CASSLGLQTYNEQFF,TGTGCCAGCAGCTTAGGACTCCAAACCTACAATGAGCAGTTCTTC
TRBJ2-3,-,TRBV5-1,-,CASSLGGASDTQYF,TGCGCCAGCAGCTTGGGGGGGGCGTCAGATACGCAGTATTTT
TRBJ2-4,-,TRBV10-3,-,CAISGGGARNIQYF,TGTGCCATCAGTGGAGGGGGTGCGAGAAACATTCAGTACTTC
TRBJ2-5,-,TRBV28,-,CASIGQETQYF,TGTGCCAGCATCGGGCAAGAGACCCAGTACTTC
TRBJ2-7,-,TRBV28,-,CASSLNLGGSYEQYF,TGTGCCAGCAGTTTAAATTTGGGGGGCTCCTACGAGCAGTACTTC
TRBJ2-1,TRBD2,TRBV7-9,-,CASTGSLLLAGGDNEQFF,TGTGCCAGCACAGGGTCCCTGCTCTTAGCGGGAGGGGACAATGAGCAGTTCTTC
TRBJ2-1,-,TRBV20-1,-,CSARDNDEQFF,TGCAGTGCTAGAGATAACGATGAGCAGTTCTTC
TRBJ2-2,TRBD2,TRBV7-2,-,CASSFIGTSGNTGELFF,TGTGCCAGCAGCTTCATCGGGACTAGCGGGAACACCGGGGAGCTGTTTTTT
TRBJ2-7,-,TRBV10-3,-,CAISPGRREQYF,TGTGCCATCAGTCCCGGCAGGAGGGAGCAGTACTTC
TRBJ1-1,-,TRBV5-1,-,CASSLGTMMNTEAFF,TGCGCCAGCAGCTTGGGGACAATGATGAACACTGAAGCTTTCTTT
TRBJ2-5,-,TRBV2,-,CASSATETQYF,TGTGCCAGCAGTGCGACGGAGACCCAGTACTTC
TRBJ1-3,-,TRBV7-9,-,CASSSDSYSGNTIYF,TGTGCCAGCAGCTCCGACAGTTACTCTGGAAACACCATATATTTT
TRBJ2-7,-,TRBV5-4,-,CASSPGRGRGSYEQYF,TGTGCCAGCAGCCCGGGGAGGGGAAGGGGGTCCTACGAGCAGTACTTC
TRBJ2-1,-,TRBV29-1,-,CSVVPTTGYNEQFF,TGCAGCGTTGTCCCTACAACAGGGTACAATGAGCAGTTCTTC
TRBJ1-1,-,TRBV9,-,CASSVSGAGMNTEAFF,TGTGCCAGCAGCGTATCGGGCGCAGGCATGAACACTGAAGCTTTCTTT
TRBJ1-2,TRBD1,TRBV28,-,CASSLGTEYGYTF,TGTGCCAGCAGTTTAGGGACAGAGTATGGCTACACCTTC
TRBJ2-7,-,TRBV6-4,-,CASSYKWDWQTTSYEQYF,TGTGCCAGCAGCTACAAATGGGACTGGCAAACAACTTCCTACGAGCAGTACTTC
TRBJ2-3,-,TRBV5-1,-,CASSTTGSSTDTQYF,TGCGCCAGCAGCACTACAGGGTCTAGCACAGATACGCAGTATTTT
TRBJ2-1,TRBD2,TRBV11-2,-,CASSLVRASGRTEQFF,TGTGCCAGCAGCTTAGTGCGGGCTAGCGGGAGAACTGAGCAGTTCTTC
TRBJ2-3,-,TRBV23-1,-,CASSQRCWTRGTTDTQYF,TGCGCCAGCAGTCAAAGGTGTTGGACACGAGGGACCACAGATACGCAGTATTTT
TRBJ1-1,-,TRBV6-5,few,CASSYSSTSGLAFF,TGTGCCAGCAGTTACTCCTCAACCTCCGGGCTAGCTTTCTTT
TRBJ1-5,-,TRBV7-2,-,CASSLQGTGNQPQHF,TGTGCCAGCAGCTTACAGGGAACAGGGAATCAGCCCCAGCATTTT